These 15 T cell receptor beta chains came from one sample sequenced in a study of T cells in Graves' hyperthyroidism and ophthalmopathy. The source material, RNA transcripts, was used to amplify TCR beta CDR3 regions. TCR CDR3 regions were first amplified by RT-PCR with HTBI primers. TCRdb independently ran MiXCR on the multiplex PCR reads; one entry per CDR3 protein. Among fewer than 550,000 distinct CDR3 sequences, 15% to 17% were seen once, and the ten largest hold 13% to 15%. The sequenced material came from blood. The receptors stem from a woman in her late teens or twenties with Graves' hyperthyroidism.

This clonotype was seen a few times. The chain has TRBV4-3 and TRBJ1-6; D is uncertain. The CDR3 runs 12 residues. The germline gives CDR1 LGHNA, CDR2 YSLEER. V was shortened by 3 bases and J by 6 bases, with 3 bases between the two germline ends. The CDR3 loop is CASSHANSPLHF. The CDR3 region has the DNA TGCGCCAGCAGCCATGCTAATTCACCCCTCCACTTT.

The chain joins TRBV20-1 to TRBJ1-4; D possibly corresponds to TRBD1 (5 bases). Germline lookup yields CDR1 DFQATT and CDR2 SNEGSKA (reference sequence). The CDR3 totals 14 residues. V lost 2 bases to trimming and J lost 0 bases, with 7 bases between them. This CDR3 reads CSARPTATNEKLFF. The CDR3 DNA reads TGCAGTGCTAGACCGACAGCAACTAATGAAAAACTGTTTTTT.

This clonotype was found many times. V gene TRBV15 combines with J gene TRBJ1-6; TRBD1 matches at 9 bases. In germline, CDR1 is LNHNV, CDR2 YYDKDF (reference sequence). There are 15 residues in the CDR3. V was pared by 3 bases and J by 11 bases, with 8 bases of the junction left unmatched. The CDR3 is CATSSGQGRNPPLHF. In DNA form, the CDR3 reads TGTGCCACCAGCAGTGGACAGGGGAGGAATCCACCCCTCCACTTT.

This clonotype has at least ten counts. The J gene is TRBJ2-1, the V gene TRBV2; a weak D match, TRBD1 (6 bases). V was pared by 5 bases and J by 2 bases, with 13 bases between. CDR3 length: 15 residues. CDR1 SNHLY and CDR2 FYNNEI come from the germline V gene. Written as DNA, the CDR3 is TGTGCCAGCAGTCACAGGGCAAACCCCTACAATGAGCAGTTCTTC. This codes for CASSHRANPYNEQFF.

This clonotype has a count of ten or more. The genes are TRBV3-1 and TRBJ2-7; D is possibly TRBD2 (5 bases). CDR3 size: 14 residues. Trimming pared 5 bases from V and 7 bases from J, leaving 18 bases between. Germline loops: CDR1 LGHDT, CDR2 YNNKEL (reference sequence). The CDR3 spells CASSSAGSRGEQYF. The CDR3 nucleotides read TGTGCCAGCAGCTCGGCCGGTAGCAGAGGGGAGCAGTACTTC.

This clonotype occurred a few times. V is TRBV10-3 and J is TRBJ1-5, with D possibly TRBD1 on 6 matching bases. CDR1 and CDR2 from the germline V gene are ENHRY and SYGVKD. The ends were cut back, 10 bases at V and 5 bases at J, with 15 bases in the middle. This CDR3 comprises 13 residues. CDR3 region: CATRDIVDQPQHF. CDR3 in DNA: TGTGCCACTCGGGACATTGTTGATCAGCCCCAGCATTTT.

This clonotype was observed at least ten times. This rearrangement joins TRBV27 to TRBJ1-5, with D possibly TRBD1 on 6 matching bases. Germline loops: CDR1 MNHEY, CDR2 SMNVEV (reference sequence). This CDR3 is 13 amino acids long. V was shortened by 4 bases and J by 4 bases, with 8 bases between the two germline ends. The CDR3 here is CASSWDTNQPQHF. The CDR3 coding sequence is TGTGCCAGCAGTTGGGACACAAATCAGCCCCAGCATTTT.

This clonotype was counted at least ten times. The chain employs TRBV3-1 and TRBJ2-1; TRBD2 aligns across 9 bases. The length of the CDR3 is 16 residues. In germline, CDR1 is LGHDT, CDR2 YNNKEL (reference sequence). The J segment lost 8 bases and the V segment lost 4 bases, leaving 12 bases of the junction unmatched. The CDR3 reads CASSRGAGGLSDEQFF. CDR3 bases: TGTGCCAGCAGCCGAGGTGCGGGAGGGCTATCGGATGAGCAGTTCTTC.

The rearrangement links TRBV7-2 to TRBJ2-5; 9 positions agree with TRBD1. Germline CDR1 reads SGHTA; CDR2 reads FQGNSA. The CDR3 contains 17 residues. V lost 5 bases and J lost 2; bases outside the gene matches: 12. The CDR3 here is CASSKQGGGQGQETQYF. For the CDR3, the DNA is TGTGCCAGCAGCAAACAGGGGGGAGGACAGGGGCAAGAGACCCAGTACTTC.

This chain connects TRBV3-1 to TRBJ2-1; D remains unclear. CDR3 length equals 16 residues. The V gene's germline CDR1 is LGHDT and CDR2 YNNKEL (reference sequence). V was clipped by 6 bases and J by 0 bases, with 15 bases between them. Here the CDR3 reads CASSRIASGSYNEQFF. The CDR3 DNA reads as TGTGCCAGCAGTAGGATCGCCAGTGGCTCCTACAATGAGCAGTTCTTC.

This chain connects TRBV6-1 to TRBJ2-2; 8 positions match TRBD1. Germline-derived CDR1 and CDR2 are MNHNS and SASEGT. The CDR3 is made up of 15 amino acids. V shed 6 bases and J 2 bases; nucleotides not matched to a gene: 5. Written as DNA, the CDR3 is TGTGCCAGCAGGCAGGACAGGGCCAACACCGGGGAGCTGTTTTTT. This sequence encodes CASRQDRANTGELFF.

Remarks on this clonotype: An end of the junction does not agree with germline; a read error may underlie this. This sequence joins TRBV18 and TRBJ1-5, with a tentative D call TRBD1 (6 bases). Germline V CDR1 and CDR2: KGHSH, LQKENI. The CDR3 has 16 residues. In DNA, the CDR3 is TGTGCCAGCTCACCAAGGGCAGGGGATAGCAGTCAGCCCCAGCATTTT. Encoded protein: CASSPRAGDSSQPQHF.

The rearrangement joins TRBV5-6 to TRBJ1-1, with TRBD1 matching over 11 bases. CDR1 SGHDT and CDR2 YYEEEE come from the germline V gene. V shed 0 bases and J 4 bases; nucleotides not matched to a gene: 2. This CDR3 is built from 15 residues. The CDR3 nucleotides are TGTGCCAGCAGCTTGGCCGGGACAGGGGGCACTGAAGCTTTCTTT. Translating it yields CASSLAGTGGTEAFF.

This clonotype has only a few counts. This sequence joins TRBV19 and TRBJ2-1; 8 bases map to TRBD2. The germline V gene encodes CDR1 LNHDA and CDR2 SQIVND (reference sequence). Losses at the gene ends were 5 bases for V and 0 bases for J; bases not matched to a gene: 9. This CDR3 has 17 amino acids. The CDR3 protein is CASSPRLATSSYNEQFF. The CDR3, as DNA: TGTGCCAGTAGTCCTAGACTAGCGACCAGCTCCTACAATGAGCAGTTCTTC.

This clonotype was detected a few times. The V and J genes are TRBV12-3 or TRBV12-4 and TRBJ2-1; the match to TRBD2 covers 10 bases. The CDR3 runs 15 residues. With V trimmed by 2 bases and J by 7 bases, 5 bases remained unmatched. DNA for the CDR3: TGTGCCAGCAGTTTACGCAGCGGGGGGGCGAATGAGCAGTTCTTC. This sequence encodes CASSLRSGGANEQFF.